These 19 T cell receptor beta chains were sequenced from one sample in a study of shared T cell receptors in the human thymus. TCRdb's copy holds only in-frame clones and misses some; the assay was immunoSEQ multiplex PCR. The sample records hundreds of thousands of clones, about 87% being singletons. The same sample was also used in a study of human thymus T cells.

The sequencing input was thymocytes. Source of these receptors: a boy under two years old with a congenital heart defect.

The V and J genes are TRBV5-6 and TRBJ1-1; 8 bases are shared with TRBD1. V was clipped by 4 bases and J by 3 bases; unmatched bases: 5. CDR3 length equals 14 residues. Germline assignment: CDR1 SGHDT and CDR2 YYEEEE. The CDR3 spells CASSHTTGDTEAFF. DNA for the CDR3: TGTGCCAGCAGCCATACGACAGGGGACACTGAAGCTTTCTTT.

The chain recombines TRBV6-5 with TRBJ1-1, with a possible D match to TRBD1 (6 bases). The ends were cut back, 2 bases at V and 0 bases at J, with 7 bases in the middle. Germline-derived CDR1 and CDR2 are MNHEY and SVGAGI. The CDR3 covers 14 residues. DNA of the CDR3: TGTGCCAGCAGTTACGACAGGTTGAACACTGAAGCTTTCTTT. Its protein product is CASSYDRLNTEAFF.

The genes are TRBV19 and TRBJ2-2, with D possibly being TRBD2 (7 bases). There are 13 residues in the CDR3. Germline V gene data show CDR1 as LNHDA and CDR2 as SQIVND (reference sequence). Trimming stripped 8 bases from V and 4 bases from J, with 11 bases between. The CDR3 protein is CASRRGGTGELFF. The CDR3, as DNA: TGTGCCAGTCGGAGGGGGGGCACCGGGGAGCTGTTTTTT.

The rearrangement uses TRBV4-3 and TRBJ1-1, with 8 positions matching TRBD1. The J segment lost 5 bases and the V segment lost 4 bases, leaving 9 bases of the junction unmatched. The CDR3 sequence is 15 residues long. CDR1 is LGHNA and CDR2 is YSLEER in the germline V gene. CDR3 region: CASSRGGQGGTEAFF. DNA for the CDR3: TGCGCCAGCAGCCGCGGAGGACAGGGAGGAACTGAAGCTTTCTTT.

The chain is built from TRBV5-6 and TRBJ2-2, with 8 bases lining up with TRBD2. J gave up 5 bases and V 4 bases, and 7 bases lay outside the gene matches. Germline V lookup: CDR1 SGHDT, CDR2 YYEEEE. The CDR3 totals 15 residues. The CDR3 reads CASSVDSGRTGELFF. The CDR3 DNA reads as TGTGCCAGCAGCGTGGACAGCGGGAGAACCGGGGAGCTGTTTTTT.

The J gene is TRBJ1-6, the V gene TRBV5-1, with no clear D. The CDR3 has 15 residues. V was cut by 4 bases and J by 5 bases, with 13 bases left in between. Germline V gives CDR1 SGHRS, CDR2 YFSETQ. CDR3 amino acids: CASSRAPTNNSPLHF. The CDR3 region has the DNA TGCGCCAGCAGCCGAGCCCCTACTAATAATTCACCCCTCCACTTT.

This clone has only one observation. The gene calls are TRBV7-2 and TRBJ1-5; TRBD1 might be the D (6 bases). V lost 1 base to trimming and J lost 0 bases, with 10 bases between them. Germline-derived CDR1 and CDR2 are SGHTA and FQGNSA. The CDR3 runs to 16 residues. The CDR3 DNA reads as TGTGCCAGCAGCTTAGGGACAGACTATAGCAATCAGCCCCAGCATTTT. Encoded protein: CASSLGTDYSNQPQHF.

This clone was seen more than once but under ten times. The chain is built from TRBV5-5 and TRBJ2-7; TRBD2 aligns across 8 bases. Looked up from germline, CDR1 is SGHKS and CDR2 is YYEKEE (reference sequence). Germline trimming cut 4 bases from V and 0 bases from J; bases unmatched to any gene: 6. There are 15 residues in the CDR3. For the CDR3, the DNA is TGTGCCAGCAGCACCCGACTAGCGAGCTCCTACGAGCAGTACTTC. Its translation is CASSTRLASSYEQYF.

The chain has TRBV25-1 and TRBJ2-7, with D hard to call. Per germline, CDR1 MGHDK and CDR2 SYGVNS. The germline V and J ends were trimmed by 1 base and 2 bases, with 9 bases remaining between them. This CDR3 comprises 14 residues. The CDR3 sequence: CASSESRAPYEQYF. The CDR3 DNA sequence: TGTGCCAGCAGTGAATCTCGAGCCCCCTACGAGCAGTACTTC.

The rearrangement links TRBV6-4 to TRBJ1-6; D perhaps matches TRBD1 (6 bases). CDR1 MRHNA and CDR2 SNTAGT come from the germline V gene. The CDR3 extends over 13 amino acids. V gave up 5 bases and J gave up 7 bases, with 9 bases separating them. The CDR3 sequence is CASSPGDNSPLHF. In DNA form, the CDR3 reads TGTGCCAGCAGTCCAGGGGACAATTCACCCCTCCACTTT.

The chain's CDR3 is CASSSGGGPDEQYF. CDR3 DNA sequence: TGTGCCAGCAGCTCTGGGGGAGGGCCTGATGAGCAGTACTTC. V usage is TRBV7-6 and J usage is TRBJ2-7; 7 bases agree with TRBD2. Germline-derived CDR1 and CDR2 are SGHVS and FNYEAQ. The CDR3 contains 14 residues. The V gene end was trimmed by 4 bases and the J gene end by 7 bases; junction bases not matched to a gene: 10.

V is TRBV4-3 and J is TRBJ2-3; 8 nucleotides line up with TRBD2. CDR3 length equals 16 residues. Germline values: CDR1 LGHNA, CDR2 YSLEER. After removal of 4 bases from V and 4 bases from J, the junction contained 10 bases not matched to a gene. CDR3 amino acids: CASSPGSGGAADTQYF. CDR3 DNA: TGCGCCAGCAGCCCAGGGTCGGGGGGGGCCGCAGATACGCAGTATTTT.

The chain is built from TRBV6-6 and TRBJ2-1, with 10 bases identical to TRBD2. Losses at the gene ends were 6 bases for V and 5 bases for J; bases not matched to a gene: 10. CDR3 length: 16 residues. Germline CDR1 and CDR2: MNHNY and SVGAGI (reference sequence). CDR3 sequence (DNA): TGTGCCAGCAGAAAGAGCGGGAGGGCTTCGGACAATGAGCAGTTCTTC. It is translated as CASRKSGRASDNEQFF.

This clone has more than one count but fewer than ten. The gene calls are TRBV11-3 and TRBJ2-2, with D perhaps TRBD2 (6 bases). The germline CDR1 and CDR2 sequences are SGHNT and YENEEA. The V end was cut by 8 bases, the J end by 2 bases, with 15 bases between. The CDR3 consists of 15 residues. CDR3 sequence: CASARSGTNTGELFF. In DNA, the CDR3 is TGTGCCAGCGCTAGGTCAGGGACTAACACCGGGGAGCTGTTTTTT.

This sequence joins TRBV14 and TRBJ2-1; 7 bases agree with TRBD1. Trimming at V came to 4 bases and at J to 3 bases, leaving 3 bases not matched to a gene. Germline loops: CDR1 SGHDN, CDR2 FVKESK. The CDR3 has 14 residues. The CDR3 is CASSRDRDYNEQFF. As DNA, the CDR3 is TGTGCCAGCAGCCGAGACAGGGACTACAATGAGCAGTTCTTC.

CDR3 loop: CASSFLGPSGNTIYF. CDR3 DNA sequence: TGTGCCAGCAGCTTTTTGGGGCCCTCTGGAAACACCATATATTTT. The rearrangement uses TRBV7-8 and TRBJ1-3; tentatively, D is TRBD1 (5 bases). The CDR3 has 15 residues. V was pared by 3 bases and J by 0 bases, with 9 bases between. Germline CDR1 and CDR2: SGHVS and FQNEAQ.

The chain joins TRBV4-2 to TRBJ1-4; a possible D gene is TRBD1 (6 bases). V was clipped by 2 bases and J by 8 bases, with 9 bases between them. The germline V gene encodes CDR1 LGHNA and CDR2 YNFKEQ. This CDR3 is built from 13 residues. CDR3 residues: CASSQPQGEKLFF. The CDR3 bases are TGTGCCAGCAGCCAACCCCAGGGGGAAAAACTGTTTTTT.

The J gene is TRBJ2-6, the V gene TRBV11-2; D might be TRBD2 (5 bases). Germline CDR1 and CDR2: SGHAT and FQNNGV. V was trimmed by 5 bases and J by 4 bases, leaving 18 bases between them. This CDR3 has 17 amino acids. The CDR3 DNA reads as TGTGCCAGCAGCCCCCTTCGGAGGCTCGGCGGGGCCAACGTCCTGACTTTC. This codes for CASSPLRRLGGANVLTF.

The chain links TRBV2 to TRBJ2-1; 9 nucleotides align to TRBD1. V trimming: 6 bases; J trimming: 6 bases; junction bases outside the gene matches: 9. CDR1 and CDR2 (germline): SNHLY, FYNNEI. The CDR3 is made up of 15 amino acids. The CDR3 sequence is CASRWDRASLNEQFF. CDR3 nucleotide sequence: TGTGCCAGCAGATGGGACAGGGCCTCCCTCAATGAGCAGTTCTTC.